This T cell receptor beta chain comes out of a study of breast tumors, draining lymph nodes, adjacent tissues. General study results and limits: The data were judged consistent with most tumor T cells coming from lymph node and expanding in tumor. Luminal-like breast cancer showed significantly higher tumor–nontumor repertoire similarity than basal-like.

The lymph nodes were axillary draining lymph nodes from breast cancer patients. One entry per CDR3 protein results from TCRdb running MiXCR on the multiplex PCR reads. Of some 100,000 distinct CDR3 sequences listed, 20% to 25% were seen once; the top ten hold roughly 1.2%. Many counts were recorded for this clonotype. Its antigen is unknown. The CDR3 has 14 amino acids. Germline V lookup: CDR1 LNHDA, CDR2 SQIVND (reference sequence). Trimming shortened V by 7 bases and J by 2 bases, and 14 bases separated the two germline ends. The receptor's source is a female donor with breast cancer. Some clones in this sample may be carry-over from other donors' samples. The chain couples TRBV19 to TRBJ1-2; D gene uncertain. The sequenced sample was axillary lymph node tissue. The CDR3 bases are TGTGCCAGTAAGCAGTTGCAGGTCAACTATGGCTACACCTTC. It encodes CASKQLQVNYGYTF.